This TCR beta chain was identified in a study of graft-versus-host responses after intestinal transplantation. The CDR3 totals 14 residues. CDR1 and CDR2 from the germline V gene are MRHNA and SNTAGT. Trimming removed 2 bases from V and 8 bases from J; junction bases left unmatched: 0. The protocol was immunoSEQ multiplex PCR, while the TCRdb copy is restricted to in-frame clones and leaves out a portion. This table has roughly 15,000 clones, about 61% appearing once. This clone has just a few counts. Lamina propria and intraepithelial lymphocytes were released by processing graft tissue. The specimen was ileum tissue, collected 524 days after transplant. The V gene is TRBV6-4, the J gene TRBJ2-1; 13 bases align to TRBD2. This clonotype was sampled from a human patient who received an intestinal transplant, so some T cells may come from the graft donor. The CDR3 reads CASSDGTSGDEQFF. In DNA, the CDR3 is TGTGCCAGCAGTGACGGGACTAGCGGGGATGAGCAGTTCTTC.